Shown below are 27 T cell receptor beta chains from a single sample sequenced in a study of blood T cell repertoires in COVID-19. The protocol was immunoSEQ multiplex PCR, while the TCRdb copy is restricted to in-frame clones and leaves out a portion. The sample contains around 200,000 clones, less than 90% of which appear only once. The sequenced material came from PBMCs or T cells enriched from blood (not recorded which). These receptors all come from a woman between 25 and 40 years old who had recovered from COVID-19.

This chain uses TRBV15 with TRBJ1-5; D uncertain. CDR3 size: 15 residues. Between the trimmed V and J ends, which lost 0 bases and 3 bases, there was a span of 9 bases. Germline CDR1 reads LNHNV; CDR2 reads YYDKDF (reference sequence). This chain's CDR3 is CATSRDLAANQPQHF. As DNA, the CDR3 is TGTGCCACCAGCAGAGATCTGGCGGCCAATCAGCCCCAGCATTTT.

This chain uses TRBV11-3 with TRBJ2-3, with TRBD2 matching over 8 bases. The trim removed 5 bases at V and 1 base at J, leaving 5 bases unmatched. CDR1 is SGHNT, CDR2 YENEEA, per germline. The CDR3 covers 15 residues. This CDR3 is CASSPGGAGTDTQYF. The CDR3 DNA sequence: TGTGCCAGCAGCCCCGGGGGGGCCGGCACAGATACGCAGTATTTT.

This clone showed up just once. The chain is built from TRBV2 and TRBJ2-6, with D perhaps matching TRBD1 (6 bases). Trimming removed 6 bases from V and 0 bases from J, with 15 bases in between. CDR3 length: 17 residues. Germline CDR1 is SNHLY and CDR2 is FYNNEI. The CDR3 is CASSEYGQTSGANVLTF. In DNA, the CDR3 is TGTGCCAGCAGCGAGTACGGACAGACCTCTGGGGCCAACGTCCTGACTTTC.

This clone appeared a single time. The chain links TRBV4-3 to TRBJ2-7, with D perhaps matching TRBD1 (6 bases). Germline CDR1 and CDR2: LGHNA and YSLEER. With 4 bases removed from V and 0 bases from J, the gap between germline ends came to 13 bases. The CDR3 length is 15 residues. CDR3 DNA sequence: TGCGCCAGCAGCCCCGACAGGACCTACTCCTACGAGCAGTACTTC. As protein: CASSPDRTYSYEQYF.

The chain links TRBV7-8 to TRBJ2-3; D ambiguous. Per germline, CDR1 SGHVS and CDR2 FQNEAQ. The CDR3 is 13 residues long. Trimming took 5 bases from V and 3 from J, leaving 9 bases between them. Here the CDR3 reads CASSTKRTDTQYF. For the CDR3, the DNA is TGTGCCAGCAGCACAAAGAGGACAGATACGCAGTATTTT.

The chain is built from TRBV7-9 and TRBJ2-7; TRBD1 agrees at 8 bases. Germline V lookup: CDR1 SEHNR, CDR2 FQNEAQ (reference sequence). The CDR3 has 16 residues. Trimming cost V 4 bases and J 5 bases; bases outside gene matches: 13. CDR3 sequence reads: CASSSFPQGARDEQYF. CDR3 DNA: TGTGCCAGCAGCTCCTTTCCCCAGGGGGCTAGGGACGAGCAGTACTTC.

This rearrangement joins TRBV4-1 to TRBJ1-2; weak D call: TRBD1 (5 bases). V dropped 0 bases and J dropped 5 bases, with 16 bases sitting between them. Germline loops: CDR1 MGHRA, CDR2 YSYEKL. The CDR3 loop spans 16 amino acids. The DNA of the CDR3 is TGCGCCAGCAGCCAAGAATGGCAAAATAGGGGATATGGCTACACCTTC. Translating gives CASSQEWQNRGYGYTF.

V usage is TRBV27 and J usage is TRBJ1-2; a weak D match, TRBD1 (6 bases). The V gene lost 5 bases and the J gene lost 3 bases, with 13 bases spanning the gap. The CDR3 covers 14 residues. Germline V gene lookup returns CDR1 MNHEY and CDR2 SMNVEV (reference sequence). CDR3 sequence reads: CASSVTGRDYGYTF. CDR3 nucleotides: TGTGCCAGCAGTGTAACAGGGCGAGACTATGGCTACACCTTC.

The chain has TRBV19 and TRBJ1-3; D is unresolved. The germline V gene has CDR1 LNHDA and CDR2 SQIVND (reference sequence). CDR3 size: 14 residues. Trimming pared 6 bases from V and 0 bases from J, leaving 9 bases between. CDR3 residues: CASRAGSSGNTIYF. The CDR3 region has the DNA TGTGCCAGTAGGGCGGGAAGCTCTGGAAACACCATATATTTT.

This clone was detected only once. The V call is TRBV2, the J call TRBJ2-3; 7 bases map to TRBD1. There are 15 residues in the CDR3. V lost 5 bases to trimming and J lost 4 bases; unmatched junction nucleotides: 9. Germline values: CDR1 SNHLY, CDR2 FYNNEI. Written as DNA, the CDR3 is TGTGCCAGCAGTCAGACAGGGATTTTGGCAGATACGCAGTATTTT. This codes for CASSQTGILADTQYF.

The chain carries TRBV5-1 and TRBJ1-4; 8 nucleotides agree with TRBD1. The junction had 4 bases not matched to a gene; V was cut back by 0 bases and J by 0 bases. CDR1 and CDR2 from the germline V gene are SGHRS and YFSETQ. The CDR3 length is 17 residues. CDR3 nucleotide sequence: TGCGCCAGCAGCTTGGACAGGGGGTCCGCAACTAATGAAAAACTGTTTTTT. It yields the protein CASSLDRGSATNEKLFF.

This clone has more than one count but fewer than ten. The gene calls are TRBV14 and TRBJ1-1; tentative D call: TRBD1 (6 bases). The CDR3 is 16 residues long. Germline CDR1 is SGHDN and CDR2 is FVKESK. V lost 2 bases, J lost 3 bases, and 16 bases lay in between. The CDR3 protein is CASSQNRVGIYTEAFF. For the CDR3, the DNA is TGTGCCAGCAGCCAAAACAGGGTTGGAATATACACTGAAGCTTTCTTT.

The chain couples TRBV9 to TRBJ2-7; TRBD2 might be the D (6 bases). The CDR3 has 15 residues. Trimming left V 0 bases short and J 0 bases short, with 10 bases between. Germline-derived CDR1 and CDR2 are SGDLS and YYNGEE. CDR3 sequence: CASSVGVGGSYEQYF. The CDR3, as DNA: TGTGCCAGCAGCGTAGGAGTCGGGGGCTCCTACGAGCAGTACTTC.

V usage is TRBV4-3 and J usage is TRBJ1-1; no clear D gene. The CDR3 length is 15 residues. CDR1 and CDR2 from the germline V gene are LGHNA and YSLEER. Trimming removed 3 bases from V and 1 base from J, with 12 bases in between. CDR3 coding DNA: TGCGCCAGCAGCCATGGGAGACTGCGGAACACTGAAGCTTTCTTT. This codes for CASSHGRLRNTEAFF.

J is TRBJ2-7 and V is TRBV19; D possibly corresponds to TRBD2 (6 bases). The CDR3 is made up of 15 amino acids. Germline V gives CDR1 LNHDA, CDR2 SQIVND (reference sequence). Trimming removed 1 base at V and 0 bases at J, with 10 bases between. The CDR3 sequence is CASSIGDGGSYEQYF. The CDR3 bases are TGTGCCAGTAGTATAGGAGACGGGGGCTCCTACGAGCAGTACTTC.

This sequence joins TRBV29-1 and TRBJ1-2, with 7 bases lining up with TRBD1. The CDR3 spans 12 residues. Germline CDR1 reads SQVTM; CDR2 reads ANQGSEA. Losses at the gene ends were 4 bases for V and 2 bases for J; bases not matched to a gene: 1. The chain's CDR3 is CSVGDSNYGYTF. In DNA form, the CDR3 reads TGCAGCGTTGGGGACAGCAACTATGGCTACACCTTC.

For the CDR3, the DNA is TGCGCCAGCAGCCAAGATACAGGGTACGATTATGGCTACACCTTC. As protein: CASSQDTGYDYGYTF. V and J are TRBV4-1 and TRBJ1-2; a possible D gene is TRBD1 (6 bases). Deletions cut 0 bases from V and 5 bases from J, with 13 bases between. The CDR3 is made up of 15 amino acids. Per germline, CDR1 MGHRA and CDR2 YSYEKL.

J is TRBJ1-1 and V is TRBV7-9; D may be TRBD1 (5 bases). There are 17 residues in the CDR3. Germline V gene data show CDR1 as SEHNR and CDR2 as FQNEAQ (reference sequence). The germline V and J ends were trimmed by 5 bases and 0 bases, with 19 bases remaining between them. The chain's CDR3 is CASSPGRGEQMNTEAFF. The CDR3 DNA sequence: TGTGCCAGCAGCCCCGGCCGGGGGGAACAAATGAACACTGAAGCTTTCTTT.

The chain combines TRBV29-1 with TRBJ2-1; 10 nucleotides align to TRBD2. With V trimmed by 6 bases and J by 7 bases, 12 bases remained unmatched. The CDR3 loop spans 15 amino acids. CDR1 is SQVTM and CDR2 is ANQGSEA in the germline V gene. The CDR3 loop reads CSVSSTSGALNEQFF. The CDR3 DNA reads as TGCAGCGTATCTTCCACTAGCGGGGCCTTGAATGAGCAGTTCTTC.

This clone was observed a handful of times. This rearrangement joins TRBV6-5 to TRBJ1-1; D is perhaps TRBD1 (5 bases). Trimming removed 6 bases from V and 3 bases from J, with 11 bases in between. CDR1 MNHEY and CDR2 SVGAGI come from the germline V gene. This CDR3 comprises 13 residues. CDR3 region: CASRKGKDTEAFF. For the CDR3, the DNA is TGTGCCAGCAGAAAGGGGAAGGACACTGAAGCTTTCTTT.

The chain carries TRBV5-4 and TRBJ2-2; D not resolved. Germline V CDR1 and CDR2: SGHNT, YYREEE (reference sequence). V shed 5 bases and J shed 7 bases, with 9 bases lying between them. The CDR3 is 12 amino acids. CDR3 residues: CASSPYGGELFF. The CDR3 DNA follows: TGTGCCAGCAGTCCTTACGGCGGGGAGCTGTTTTTT.

The chain carries TRBV4-3 and TRBJ1-1, with a tentative D call TRBD1 (6 bases). V was pared by 0 bases and J by 3 bases, with 11 bases between. The CDR3 is 15 residues long. Germline V gene lookup returns CDR1 LGHNA and CDR2 YSLEER. The DNA for the CDR3 is TGCGCCAGCAGCCAAGATATACCAGGGGACACTGAAGCTTTCTTT. It translates to CASSQDIPGDTEAFF.

The chain links TRBV6-2 or TRBV6-3 to TRBJ2-1, with a tentative D call TRBD2 (6 bases). The V end was cut by 6 bases, the J end by 4 bases, with 22 bases between. The CDR3 extends over 17 amino acids. Per germline, CDR1 MNHEY and CDR2 SVGEGT. The CDR3, as DNA: TGTGCCAGCAGCCTCTTGGATGTGCGGGGCCATTACAATGAGCAGTTCTTC. This codes for CASSLLDVRGHYNEQFF.

The CDR3 protein is CASSSLRGIQPQHF. The CDR3 DNA is TGTGCCAGCAGCTCCCTCAGGGGCATTCAGCCCCAGCATTTT. V is TRBV7-2 and J is TRBJ1-5; tentative D call: TRBD1 (6 bases). The CDR3 is 14 residues long. The germline gives CDR1 SGHTA, CDR2 FQGNSA. V was shortened by 4 bases and J by 6 bases, with 13 bases between the two germline ends.

The DNA of the CDR3 is TGTGCCAGTAGTCAGGGTTTTTATGGCTACACCTTC. Translation: CASSQGFYGYTF. V usage is TRBV19 and J usage is TRBJ1-2; maybe TRBD1 (5 bases). Trimming removed 5 bases from V and 5 bases from J, with 9 bases in between. Germline V gene lookup returns CDR1 LNHDA and CDR2 SQIVND (reference sequence). This CDR3 contains 12 residues. Using reference TRBV19 and TRBJ1-2 for the parts outside the CDR3, the full variable domain is DGGITQSPKYLFRKEGQNVTLSCEQNLNHDAMYWYRQDPGQGLRLIYYSQIVNDFQKGDIAEGYSVSREKKESFPLTVTSAQKNPTAFYLCASSQGFYGYTFGSGTRLTVV.

The chain is built from TRBV7-2 and TRBJ1-1; 7 nucleotides align to TRBD1. V lost 4 bases to trimming and J lost 4 bases; unmatched junction nucleotides: 3. The CDR3 extends over 13 amino acids. The germline CDR1 and CDR2 sequences are SGHTA and FQGNSA. CDR3 region: CASSSYRGTEAFF. The CDR3 bases are TGTGCCAGCAGCTCATACAGGGGCACTGAAGCTTTCTTT.

The count of this clone is one. The V gene is TRBV19, the J gene TRBJ1-5; 8 nucleotides agree with TRBD1. The V gene end was trimmed by 6 bases and the J gene end by 4 bases; junction bases not matched to a gene: 8. The CDR3 runs 15 residues. CDR1 and CDR2 (germline): LNHDA, SQIVND (reference sequence). CDR3 loop: CASSLGQAPNQPQHF. CDR3 DNA sequence: TGTGCCAGTAGCCTGGGACAGGCCCCTAATCAGCCCCAGCATTTT.